This T cell receptor beta chain was retrieved from a study of identical twins. Notes on the study in general: Alpha sequences that were out-of-frame and twin-shared showed an excess of low generation probability. Carriage of fewer insertions was seen in abundant cord blood beta clonotypes, whereas memory repertoires showed none.

Through template switching, a universal primer site was introduced, and the cDNA contained unique molecular identifiers. One entry per CDR3 protein results from TCRdb running MiXCR on the 5' RACE reads. The repertoire holds 400,000 to 500,000 distinct CDR3 sequences, about 18% seen once, with around 12% in the top ten. With respect to this clonotype: No antigen is known for it.

CDR1 is SGHDT, CDR2 YYEEEE, per germline. The CDR3 extends over 13 amino acids. The V end lost 0 bases, the J end lost 5 bases, and 7 bases lay between the germline ends. Source material: naive T cells sorted from blood. The clonotype originates from a man aged 45 to 65 in good health. This chain connects TRBV5-6 to TRBJ2-3; D gene uncertain. The CDR3 loop is CASSLVGEDTQYF. DNA for the CDR3: TGTGCCAGCAGCTTGGTTGGGGAAGATACGCAGTATTTT.